A selection of T cell receptor beta chains follows, all from one sample in a study of beta chain features in type 1 diabetes. Assay used: immunoSEQ multiplex PCR; TCRdb lists only in-frame clones, some missing. The sample lists around 99,000 clones; less than 40% were seen once. What was sequenced was stem cell memory CD4+ T cells from blood. The receptors come from a young woman in good health. CDR3s include the opening cysteine and the closing phenylalanine or tryptophan. The D gene is left open where the match is weak. Clone size is shown for a subset of rows, as once, few, many or a class of expanded clone.

TRBD1	TRBJ1-5	TRBV29-1	.	TGCAGCGTTGGACAGGGCGTCGGGCAGCCCCAGCATTTT	CSVGQGVGQPQHF
.	TRBJ1-5	TRBV7-8	.	TGTGCCAGCAGCTTCGCGTGGGGGCTTAGCAATCAGCCCCAGCATTTT	CASSFAWGLSNQPQHF
TRBD2	TRBJ2-7	TRBV28	few	TGTGCCAGCAGTTCGTATATAGCGGGATTGTACGAGCAGTACTTC	CASSSYIAGLYEQYF
TRBD2	TRBJ2-1	TRBV11-1	.	TGTGCCAGCAGCGCGGGACTAACCCGCTCCTACAATGAGCAGTTCTTC	CASSAGLTRSYNEQFF
TRBD2	TRBJ2-7	TRBV6-5	.	TGTGCCAGCAGTCGACTAGCGGGAGGGCCGGTGCAGTACTTC	CASSRLAGGPVQYF
.	TRBJ1-4	TRBV7-9	.	TGTGCCAGCACCAGCTCCGGTGTGGAGGGGACTGAAAAACTGTTTTTT	CASTSSGVEGTEKLFF
TRBD1	TRBJ1-3	TRBV19	.	TGTGCCAGTAGTATACGGACAGGGTCCTCTGGAAACACCATATATTTT	CASSIRTGSSGNTIYF
TRBD2	TRBJ2-5	TRBV6-6	.	TGTGCCAGCAGTTATCTAGCGGGTGGGGAGACCCAGTACTTC	CASSYLAGGETQYF
TRBD2	TRBJ2-1	TRBV9	few	TGTGCCAGCAGCGTAGAGGGCGGGGGAAGCTCCTACAATGAGCAGTTCTTC	CASSVEGGGSSYNEQFF
.	TRBJ2-6	TRBV19	many	TGTGCCAGTAAGGGGCAGGGAGGGGCCAACGTCCTGACTTTC	CASKGQGGANVLTF
TRBD2	TRBJ2-7	TRBV18	few	TGTGCCAGCTCAATCGGGGGGGTCTACGAGCAGTACTTC	CASSIGGVYEQYF
TRBD1	TRBJ2-7	TRBV5-1	few	TGCGCCAGCAGCTTGGTCGGACAGGACTCCTACGAGCAGTACTTC	CASSLVGQDSYEQYF
.	TRBJ2-1	TRBV10-2	.	TGCGCCAGCAGTGGCCAGGTTACAAGAAATGAGCAGTTCTTC	CASSGQVTRNEQFF
TRBD1	TRBJ2-1	TRBV7-2	few	TGTGCCAGCAGCTTGGACAGGGGTTCTTACAATGAGCAGTTCTTC	CASSLDRGSYNEQFF
TRBD2	TRBJ2-1	TRBV7-9	few	TGTGCCAGCAGCTACTACAAGGGACTAGCGGGATATGAGCAGTTCTTC	CASSYYKGLAGYEQFF
.	TRBJ1-3	TRBV21-1	.	TGTGCCAGCAGCAACGAGGTTAGCTCTGGAAACACCATATATTTT	CASSNEVSSGNTIYF
TRBD2	TRBJ2-2	TRBV2	.	TGTGCCAGCAGAAGCGGGACCAGGGACGGGGAGCTGTTTTTT	CASRSGTRDGELFF
TRBD2	TRBJ2-1	TRBV19	.	TGTGCCAGTAGACCCCAGAGCGGGGCCCTCTACAATGAGCAGTTCTTC	CASRPQSGALYNEQFF
TRBD1	TRBJ1-2	TRBV5-1	.	TGCGCCAGCAGCTTGGTAGGGACAGCCCTTTCTGGCTACACCTTC	CASSLVGTALSGYTF
.	TRBJ2-1	TRBV5-1	.	TGCGCCAGCATCTTGGGGGAGAGCTCCTACAATGAGCAGTTCTTC	CASILGESSYNEQFF
.	TRBJ2-5	TRBV30	few	TGTGCCTGGAGTGGAGGACAGTCGAGTCAAGAGACCCAGTACTTC	CAWSGGQSSQETQYF
.	TRBJ2-1	TRBV29-1	.	TGCAGCGTTGAAGTCTCTCCCGCGGAATACAATGAGCAGTTCTTC	CSVEVSPAEYNEQFF
TRBD2	TRBJ2-5	TRBV15	.	TGTGCCACCAGCAGATCCATTGAGGGGACTAGGGGGGGAGAGACCCAGTACTTC	CATSRSIEGTRGGETQYF
TRBD1	TRBJ1-2	TRBV9	.	TGTGCCAGCAGCGTAGGTGGGACAGCCTCTAACTATGGCTACACCTTC	CASSVGGTASNYGYTF
.	TRBJ2-7	TRBV19	few	TGTGCCAGTAGTATAACTAGCCAGTACGAGCAGTACTTC	CASSITSQYEQYF
TRBD2	TRBJ2-5	TRBV7-2	.	TGTGCCAGCAGCTTAGTTAGTGTAGCGGGAGGGCCTCAAGAGACCCAGTACTTC	CASSLVSVAGGPQETQYF
.	TRBJ1-2	TRBV30	few	TGTGCCTGGAGTCCCATCGACAGCTCATACTATGGCTACACCTTC	CAWSPIDSSYYGYTF
TRBD1	TRBJ2-7	TRBV29-1	.	TGCAGCGTTGAAGTTGGGGACAGGGCAAGGGTGAACGAGCAGTACTTC	CSVEVGDRARVNEQYF
.	TRBJ2-3	TRBV5-6	.	TGTGCCAGCAGCTTGGTTTGGGCCACAGATACGCAGTATTTT	CASSLVWATDTQYF
.	TRBJ2-7	TRBV5-6	.	TGTGCCAGCAGCTTGGCCCAGGGGCTAGGGGAGCAGTACTTC	CASSLAQGLGEQYF
.	TRBJ2-4	TRBV30	few	TGTGCCTGGAGGGGAAGCGGATATAAAAACATTCAGTACTTC	CAWRGSGYKNIQYF
.	TRBJ2-6	TRBV20-1	.	TGCAGCTTCTCTGGGGCCAACGTCCTGACTTTC	CSFSGANVLTF
.	TRBJ1-5	TRBV14	.	TGTGCCAGCAGCCAATATACCACGGGGCCCCAGCATTTT	CASSQYTTGPQHF
.	TRBJ2-5	TRBV15	few	TGTGCCACCAGCAGAGATCCAGGGGGGGAGACCCAGTACTTC	CATSRDPGGETQYF
.	TRBJ2-6	TRBV18	few	TGTGCCAGCTCACCATATGAGGCAGGGGCCAACGTCCTGACTTTC	CASSPYEAGANVLTF
TRBD1	TRBJ1-1	TRBV7-9	.	TGTGCCAGCAGCTTAGACAGGGGGGGAGGCACTGAAGCTTTCTTT	CASSLDRGGGTEAFF
.	TRBJ1-2	TRBV4-1	.	TGCGCCAGCAGCCAAGCAAGGCGGGGGGCTCCTTATGGCTACACCTTC	CASSQARRGAPYGYTF
.	TRBJ2-6	TRBV28	few	TGTGCCAGCAGTTTAAGGGGCTCTGGGGCCAACGTCCTGACTTTC	CASSLRGSGANVLTF
.	TRBJ1-2	TRBV5-4	.	TGTGCCAGCAGTCCTGGACAGACGAACTATGGCTACACCTTC	CASSPGQTNYGYTF
.	TRBJ2-1	TRBV7-6	few	TGTGCCAGCAACCCACTTCAGGGACACGGGTACAATGAGCAGTTCTTC	CASNPLQGHGYNEQFF
TRBD1	TRBJ2-1	TRBV18	once	TGTGCCAGCTCACCACCGCAGGGACAGGGTAAGAATGAGCAGTTCTTC	CASSPPQGQGKNEQFF
.	TRBJ2-2	TRBV18	few	TGTGCCAGCTCACCAAGGGGGATGTTGAACACCGGGGAGCTGTTTTTT	CASSPRGMLNTGELFF
.	TRBJ2-5	TRBV7-9	few	TGTGCCAGCAGCCCTATATCAAAGACCCAGTACTTC	CASSPISKTQYF
.	TRBJ2-7	TRBV29-1	.	TGCGGCGTTAACTTCGCATTGGACAACGAGCAGTACTTC	CGVNFALDNEQYF
.	TRBJ1-2	TRBV18	few	TGTGCCAGCTCTCCTTATGAGGAGGTCTATGGCTACACCTTC	CASSPYEEVYGYTF
.	TRBJ1-3	TRBV6-6	.	TGTGCCAGCAGTTCGGCCCCCACACAGGCCTACACCATATATTTT	CASSSAPTQAYTIYF
.	TRBJ1-5	TRBV28	.	TGTGCCAGCAGTTCTCTTCTCCAGCCCCAGCATTTT	CASSSLLQPQHF
TRBD1	TRBJ2-7	TRBV28	.	TGTGCCAGCAGTTTATTCGGACAGGGGTTGAACGAGCAGTACTTC	CASSLFGQGLNEQYF
.	TRBJ1-4	TRBV7-9	.	TGTGCCAGCAGCTTTTCCAGGCTGAAGGTCTTCGAAAAACTGTTTTTT	CASSFSRLKVFEKLFF